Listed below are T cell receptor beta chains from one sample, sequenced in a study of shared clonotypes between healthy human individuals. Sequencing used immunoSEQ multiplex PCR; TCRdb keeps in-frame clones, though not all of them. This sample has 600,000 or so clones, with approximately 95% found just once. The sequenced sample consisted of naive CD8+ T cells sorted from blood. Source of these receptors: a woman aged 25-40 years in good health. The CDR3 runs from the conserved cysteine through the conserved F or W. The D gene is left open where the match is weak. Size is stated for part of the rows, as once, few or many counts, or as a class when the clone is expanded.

CDR3nt: TGTGCCAGCAGTTTGGCCAAATCCTACGAGCAGTACTTC
CDR3aa: CASSLAKSYEQYF
d_gene: .
j_gene: TRBJ2-7
v_gene: TRBV28
abundance: .

CDR3nt: TGCGCCAGCAGCCAAGATGCTGCTATCGTCTACGAGCAGTACTTC
CDR3aa: CASSQDAAIVYEQYF
d_gene: .
j_gene: TRBJ2-7
v_gene: TRBV4-1
abundance: few

CDR3nt: TGTGCCAGCAGTTCGACACAGTACTATGGCTACACCTTC
CDR3aa: CASSSTQYYGYTF
d_gene: .
j_gene: TRBJ1-2
v_gene: TRBV6-6
abundance: .

CDR3nt: TGTGCCAGCAGCTTCAGGGATTTCCCGGACGAGCAGTACTTC
CDR3aa: CASSFRDFPDEQYF
d_gene: .
j_gene: TRBJ2-7
v_gene: TRBV5-5
abundance: .

CDR3nt: TGTGCCACCGTAGCGGGGAAAATCTACGAGCAGTACTTC
CDR3aa: CATVAGKIYEQYF
d_gene: TRBD2
j_gene: TRBJ2-7
v_gene: TRBV6-7
abundance: .

CDR3nt: TGTGCCAGCAGTCCTCCGTCCTACGAGCAGTACTTC
CDR3aa: CASSPPSYEQYF
d_gene: .
j_gene: TRBJ2-7
v_gene: TRBV27
abundance: .

CDR3nt: TGTGCCAGTAGTATTGGGGGAGTTCAGCCCCAGCATTTT
CDR3aa: CASSIGGVQPQHF
d_gene: .
j_gene: TRBJ1-5
v_gene: TRBV19
abundance: .

CDR3nt: TGTGCCAGCAGTTACTCCGGCAGGCTCAATGAGCAGTTCTTC
CDR3aa: CASSYSGRLNEQFF
d_gene: .
j_gene: TRBJ2-1
v_gene: TRBV6-5
abundance: .

CDR3nt: TGCGCCAGCAGCCCGTCCGCGAACACCGGGGAGCTGTTTTTT
CDR3aa: CASSPSANTGELFF
d_gene: .
j_gene: TRBJ2-2
v_gene: TRBV4-1
abundance: .

CDR3nt: TGTGCCAGCAGTGACGGGACAGGGATTCAGCCCCAGCATTTT
CDR3aa: CASSDGTGIQPQHF
d_gene: TRBD1
j_gene: TRBJ1-5
v_gene: TRBV6-1
abundance: .

CDR3nt: TGTGCCAGCTCACCCTCTCCGGGGGGTTCCAACTATGGCTACACCTTC
CDR3aa: CASSPSPGGSNYGYTF
d_gene: .
j_gene: TRBJ1-2
v_gene: TRBV18
abundance: .

CDR3nt: TGTGCCAGTAGTTACGACCCCTCCTACGAGCAGTACTTC
CDR3aa: CASSYDPSYEQYF
d_gene: .
j_gene: TRBJ2-7
v_gene: TRBV19
abundance: .

CDR3nt: TGTGCCACACTTACAGATATTAGCAATCAGCCCCAGCATTTT
CDR3aa: CATLTDISNQPQHF
d_gene: .
j_gene: TRBJ1-5
v_gene: TRBV28
abundance: .

CDR3nt: TGTGCCAGCTGCTGGGCTCTCCACAATGAGCAGTTCTTC
CDR3aa: CASCWALHNEQFF
d_gene: .
j_gene: TRBJ2-1
v_gene: TRBV2
abundance: .

CDR3nt: TGTGCCAGCAGCCCAGCGGGAGCGACCGGGGAGCTGTTTTTT
CDR3aa: CASSPAGATGELFF
d_gene: TRBD2
j_gene: TRBJ2-2
v_gene: TRBV5-8
abundance: .

CDR3nt: TGCGCCAGCAGCCTGAGACTAGCGGTCTACGAGCAGTACTTC
CDR3aa: CASSLRLAVYEQYF
d_gene: TRBD2
j_gene: TRBJ2-7
v_gene: TRBV4-1
abundance: .

CDR3nt: TGTGCCAGCAGCTTAGGGTTCTACGAGCAGTACTTC
CDR3aa: CASSLGFYEQYF
d_gene: .
j_gene: TRBJ2-7
v_gene: TRBV11-2
abundance: .

CDR3nt: TGTGCCAGCAGCCTGATGGGGGGCGTAGTCCACGAGCAGTACTTC
CDR3aa: CASSLMGGVVHEQYF
d_gene: .
j_gene: TRBJ2-7
v_gene: TRBV5-4
abundance: .

CDR3nt: TGTGCCAGCTCACCAGGGGGACTAGCGGGGGAGTACGAGCAGTACTTC
CDR3aa: CASSPGGLAGEYEQYF
d_gene: TRBD2
j_gene: TRBJ2-7
v_gene: TRBV18
abundance: once

CDR3nt: TGTGCCAGCAATCCCGGAGACTTAAACTATGGCTACACCTTC
CDR3aa: CASNPGDLNYGYTF
d_gene: .
j_gene: TRBJ1-2
v_gene: TRBV25-1
abundance: .

CDR3nt: TGTGCCAGTAGTTCAGAGCTACTCTTACTCGGCGAGCAGTACTTC
CDR3aa: CASSSELLLLGEQYF
d_gene: .
j_gene: TRBJ2-7
v_gene: TRBV19
abundance: .

CDR3nt: TGTGCCAGCAGTCCTTCTCAAGAGACCCAGTACTTC
CDR3aa: CASSPSQETQYF
d_gene: .
j_gene: TRBJ2-5
v_gene: TRBV28
abundance: .

CDR3nt: TGTGCCAGCAGCTTGCTCACCGGGGAGCTGTTTTTT
CDR3aa: CASSLLTGELFF
d_gene: .
j_gene: TRBJ2-2
v_gene: TRBV5-6
abundance: .

CDR3nt: TGTGCCAGCAGCGTAGTTGGGCCCTTTACTAGTATCCATGAGCAGTTCTTC
CDR3aa: CASSVVGPFTSIHEQFF
d_gene: .
j_gene: TRBJ2-1
v_gene: TRBV9
abundance: .

CDR3nt: TGTGCCATCAGTGACAGCTTCATGAACACTGAAGCTTTCTTT
CDR3aa: CAISDSFMNTEAFF
d_gene: .
j_gene: TRBJ1-1
v_gene: TRBV10-3
abundance: .

CDR3nt: TGTGCCAGCAGCTTAGAAACTAGCGGGAGTTGGGCCGGGGAGCTGTTTTTT
CDR3aa: CASSLETSGSWAGELFF
d_gene: TRBD2
j_gene: TRBJ2-2
v_gene: TRBV7-6
abundance: .

CDR3nt: TGTGCCAGCAGTTTCGCCGGGACGGCTGAAAAACTGTTTTTT
CDR3aa: CASSFAGTAEKLFF
d_gene: .
j_gene: TRBJ1-4
v_gene: TRBV28
abundance: .

CDR3nt: TGTGCCAGTAGTACCAACCCGGACAGGGCAGAAGAAGAAAAACTGTTTTTT
CDR3aa: CASSTNPDRAEEEKLFF
d_gene: TRBD1
j_gene: TRBJ1-4
v_gene: TRBV19
abundance: .

CDR3nt: TGTGCCAGCAGTGGGGGATCCGACAATGAGCAGTTCTTC
CDR3aa: CASSGGSDNEQFF
d_gene: .
j_gene: TRBJ2-1
v_gene: TRBV6-5
abundance: .

CDR3nt: TGTGCCAGCAGTCCTTTGACTTCTAGCGGGAGGTCGGAGACCCAGTACTTC
CDR3aa: CASSPLTSSGRSETQYF
d_gene: TRBD2
j_gene: TRBJ2-5
v_gene: TRBV28
abundance: .

CDR3nt: TGTGCCAGCAGTTTGGGCGAAGATACGCAGTATTTT
CDR3aa: CASSLGEDTQYF
d_gene: .
j_gene: TRBJ2-3
v_gene: TRBV28
abundance: .

CDR3nt: TGTGCCAGCAGTTTCTCGGGCGAGCAGTACTTC
CDR3aa: CASSFSGEQYF
d_gene: .
j_gene: TRBJ2-7
v_gene: TRBV27
abundance: .

CDR3nt: TGTGCCAGCAGTGGACGAGTAGGGGGGCTTTGGAATGAGCAGTTCTTC
CDR3aa: CASSGRVGGLWNEQFF
d_gene: .
j_gene: TRBJ2-1
v_gene: TRBV25-1
abundance: once

CDR3nt: TGTGCCAGCAGCGTAGGGAGCGTTTGGGGCACCGGGGAGCTGTTTTTT
CDR3aa: CASSVGSVWGTGELFF
d_gene: .
j_gene: TRBJ2-2
v_gene: TRBV11-2
abundance: .

CDR3nt: TGTGCCAGCAGCTTAGCCCCGACTAGGGACGAGCAGTACTTC
CDR3aa: CASSLAPTRDEQYF
d_gene: .
j_gene: TRBJ2-7
v_gene: TRBV7-9
abundance: .

CDR3nt: TGTGCCAGCAGCCCGGACCGTTCAGATACGCAGTATTTT
CDR3aa: CASSPDRSDTQYF
d_gene: .
j_gene: TRBJ2-3
v_gene: TRBV7-7
abundance: .

CDR3nt: TGTGCCAGCAGCGAAGGACTAGCGGATTACAATGAGCAGTTCTTC
CDR3aa: CASSEGLADYNEQFF
d_gene: TRBD2
j_gene: TRBJ2-1
v_gene: TRBV7-8
abundance: .

CDR3nt: TGTGCCAGCAGCGTCAGGGGGCCGGGTGAAGCTTTCTTT
CDR3aa: CASSVRGPGEAFF
d_gene: TRBD1
j_gene: TRBJ1-1
v_gene: TRBV5-4
abundance: .

CDR3nt: TGTGCCAGTAGTGTCCGGGACAGACCCTACGAGCAGTACTTC
CDR3aa: CASSVRDRPYEQYF
d_gene: TRBD1
j_gene: TRBJ2-7
v_gene: TRBV19
abundance: .

CDR3nt: TGTGCCAGCAGCTTACGACTAGCGGGAGGGCTCTACAATGAGCAGTTCTTC
CDR3aa: CASSLRLAGGLYNEQFF
d_gene: TRBD2
j_gene: TRBJ2-1
v_gene: TRBV7-6
abundance: .

CDR3nt: TGCGCCAGCAGCTTGGAACGGGCTGGGGCCAACGTCCTGACTTTC
CDR3aa: CASSLERAGANVLTF
d_gene: .
j_gene: TRBJ2-6
v_gene: TRBV5-1
abundance: .

CDR3nt: TGTGCCAGCAGTGTATTAGCGGGATCACCCCCAGATACGCAGTATTTT
CDR3aa: CASSVLAGSPPDTQYF
d_gene: TRBD2
j_gene: TRBJ2-3
v_gene: TRBV27
abundance: once

CDR3nt: TGTGCCAGCAGCTTACTAGCGGGAGACGACAATGAGCAGTTCTTC
CDR3aa: CASSLLAGDDNEQFF
d_gene: TRBD2
j_gene: TRBJ2-1
v_gene: TRBV11-3
abundance: once

CDR3nt: TGCAGCGTTGGGGGGGAGTATACGCAGTATTTT
CDR3aa: CSVGGEYTQYF
d_gene: .
j_gene: TRBJ2-3
v_gene: TRBV29-1
abundance: .

CDR3nt: TGCAGCGTCCTGGACAGCCCTACCTACGAGCAGTACTTC
CDR3aa: CSVLDSPTYEQYF
d_gene: .
j_gene: TRBJ2-7
v_gene: TRBV29-1
abundance: .

CDR3nt: TGCGCCAGCACCCACGGGACAACTGGAAACACCATATATTTT
CDR3aa: CASTHGTTGNTIYF
d_gene: .
j_gene: TRBJ1-3
v_gene: TRBV23-1
abundance: few

CDR3nt: TGTGCCAGTGCCTACAGGGGGCAGGAGACCCAGTACTTC
CDR3aa: CASAYRGQETQYF
d_gene: TRBD1
j_gene: TRBJ2-5
v_gene: TRBV19
abundance: once

CDR3nt: TGTGCCAGCAGCGTAGGGGTAAAAATCACAGATACGCAGTATTTT
CDR3aa: CASSVGVKITDTQYF
d_gene: .
j_gene: TRBJ2-3
v_gene: TRBV9
abundance: .

CDR3nt: TGTGCCAGCAGCTTAGAAGCGGGAGTAATCCAAGAGCAGTACTTC
CDR3aa: CASSLEAGVIQEQYF
d_gene: TRBD2
j_gene: TRBJ2-7
v_gene: TRBV11-2
abundance: .

CDR3nt: TGCGCCAGCAGCCAAGAGTGGGGGCAGGGCTACGAGCAGTACTTC
CDR3aa: CASSQEWGQGYEQYF
d_gene: .
j_gene: TRBJ2-7
v_gene: TRBV4-1
abundance: .

CDR3nt: TGTGCCAGCGTTGCGGGCGGTCGGCAGTTCTTC
CDR3aa: CASVAGGRQFF
d_gene: .
j_gene: TRBJ2-1
v_gene: TRBV6-1
abundance: .